At least ten counts were recorded for the clone carrying this T cell receptor beta chain. Its antigen is unknown. Using RNA transcripts, the TCR beta CDR3 regions were amplified. First-round RT-PCR relied on HTBI primers, and a second-round multiplex PCR came next. From the multiplex PCR reads, TCRdb called clonotypes with MiXCR, one entry per CDR3 protein. The data hold about 620,000 distinct CDR3 sequences, with about a fifth observed a single time. V was pared by 4 bases and J by 6 bases, with 16 bases between. The CDR3 runs to 15 residues. In germline, CDR1 is DFQATT, CDR2 SNEGSKA (reference sequence). This sample was taken from a study of Graves' ophthalmopathy and Graves' hyperthyroidism. In the study overall: Blood was drawn at initial diagnosis, before any treatment. General observations from the study: A majority of expanded thyroid clonotypes exceeding 0.001 frequency were likewise present in blood. Stable hyperthyroidism and ophthalmopathy were told apart by a 13-signature model, which achieved about 88% sensitivity and over 65% specificity.

The chain links TRBV20-1 to TRBJ1-6; D may be TRBD1 (6 bases). Material for sequencing was peripheral blood. The receptor's source is a woman in her late teens or twenties with stable Graves' hyperthyroidism. Some clones in this sample may be carry-over from other donors' samples. The CDR3 sequence: CSATIPTGPNSPLHF. DNA of the CDR3: TGCAGTGCTACCATTCCGACAGGACCTAATTCACCCCTCCACTTT.